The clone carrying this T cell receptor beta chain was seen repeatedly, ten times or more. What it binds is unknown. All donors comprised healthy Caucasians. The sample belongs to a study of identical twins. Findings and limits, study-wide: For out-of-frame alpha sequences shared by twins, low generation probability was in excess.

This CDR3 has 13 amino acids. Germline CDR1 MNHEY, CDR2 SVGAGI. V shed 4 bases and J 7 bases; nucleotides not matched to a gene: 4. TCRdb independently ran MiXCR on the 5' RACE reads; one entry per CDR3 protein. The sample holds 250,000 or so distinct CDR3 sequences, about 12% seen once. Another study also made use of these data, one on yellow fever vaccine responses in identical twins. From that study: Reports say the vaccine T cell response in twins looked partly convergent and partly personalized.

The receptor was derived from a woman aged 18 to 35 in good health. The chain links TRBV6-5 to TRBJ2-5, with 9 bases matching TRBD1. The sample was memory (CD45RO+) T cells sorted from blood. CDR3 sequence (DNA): TGTGCCAGCAGTTTCGGACAGGGGTTGACCCAGTACTTC. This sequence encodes CASSFGQGLTQYF.